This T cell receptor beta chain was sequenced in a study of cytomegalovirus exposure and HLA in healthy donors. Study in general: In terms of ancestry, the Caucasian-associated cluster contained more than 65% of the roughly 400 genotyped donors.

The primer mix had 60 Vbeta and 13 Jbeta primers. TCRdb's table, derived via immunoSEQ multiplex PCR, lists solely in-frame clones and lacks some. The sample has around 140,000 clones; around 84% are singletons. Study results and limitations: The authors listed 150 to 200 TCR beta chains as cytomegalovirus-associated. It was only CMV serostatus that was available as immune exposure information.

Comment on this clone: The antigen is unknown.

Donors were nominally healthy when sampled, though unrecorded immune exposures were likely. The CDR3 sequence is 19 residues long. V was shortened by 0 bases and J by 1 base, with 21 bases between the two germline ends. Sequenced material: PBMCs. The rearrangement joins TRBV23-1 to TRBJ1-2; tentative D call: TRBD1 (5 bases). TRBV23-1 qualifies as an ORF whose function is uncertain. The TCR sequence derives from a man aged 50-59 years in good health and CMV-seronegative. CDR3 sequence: CASSQSSLVTETNNYGYTF. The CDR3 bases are TGCGCCAGCAGTCAATCTTCATTGGTGACAGAAACTAATAACTATGGCTACACCTTC.